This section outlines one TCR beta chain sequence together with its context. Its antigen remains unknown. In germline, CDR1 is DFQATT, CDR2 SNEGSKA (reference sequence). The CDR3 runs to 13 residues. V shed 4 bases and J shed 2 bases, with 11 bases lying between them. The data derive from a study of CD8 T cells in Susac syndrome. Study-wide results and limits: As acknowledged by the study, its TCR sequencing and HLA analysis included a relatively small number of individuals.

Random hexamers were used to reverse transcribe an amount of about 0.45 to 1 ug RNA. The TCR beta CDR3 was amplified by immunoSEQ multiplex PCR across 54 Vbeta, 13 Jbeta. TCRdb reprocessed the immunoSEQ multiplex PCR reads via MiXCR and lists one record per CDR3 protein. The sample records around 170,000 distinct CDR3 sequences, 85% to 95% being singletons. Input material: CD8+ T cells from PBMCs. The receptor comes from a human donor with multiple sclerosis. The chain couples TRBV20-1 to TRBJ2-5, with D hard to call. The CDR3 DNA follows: TGCAGTGCTAACCGAGAGCTACAAGAGACCCAGTACTTC. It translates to CSANRELQETQYF.